The T cell receptor beta chain described here comes from a study of blood T cell repertoires in COVID-19. Study information: Sites across the United States, Italy and Spain contributed samples from acute and convalescent COVID-19. Sample material is recorded as cDNA or gDNA derived from T cells, B-cell-depleted T cells, or PBMCs.

V lost 2 bases and J lost 2, with 10 bases in between. The CDR3 is 15 amino acids. Germline V gives CDR1 MGHRA, CDR2 YSYEKL. Donors in Cohort 3 counted as recovered after two negative PCRs, clearance, or symptom resolution. As processed by the authors: How many nucleated cells were present was estimated from reference gene primer amplification. The data were produced by immunoSEQ multiplex PCR, yet TCRdb's version contains in-frame clones alone and is incomplete. V and J calls and clone size are given by that table; D and trimming were obtained from the DNA. The table records 150,000 or so clones, over 80% of them present only once.

Source material: PBMCs or T cells enriched from blood (not recorded which). This clonotype was obtained from a woman aged 55 to 70 who had recovered from COVID-19. The chain has TRBV4-1 and TRBJ1-5; no clear D. This CDR3 reads CASSQTGKGNQPQHF. CDR3 nucleotide sequence: TGCGCCAGCAGCCAAACCGGGAAGGGCAATCAGCCCCAGCATTTT.